This T cell receptor (beta chain) derives from a study of OX40 agonist ivuxolimab in advanced cancers. For the study at large: Aged 23 to 79 with a mean of 60 years, they were less than 90% male. The eligibility criteria allowed prior anti-PD-1, anti-PD-L1 or anti-CTLA-4 therapy, and 40% had some.

General study results and limits: The mean number of expanded clones was higher in CD8+ T cells than in CD4+.

Remarks on this clone: Its antigen is unidentified.

CDR1 is SGHAT and CDR2 is FQNNGV in the germline V gene. The CDR3 extends over 14 amino acids. V was cut by 4 bases and J by 1 base, with 10 bases left in between. Measured with immunoSEQ multiplex PCR; TCRdb has only the in-frame clones, and not every one. The profile covers over 25,000 clones, with 80% to 90% appearing a single time and 25% to 30% taken by the ten largest. Exclusion applied to patients with autoimmune disease history or systemic immunosuppression. The material sequenced was CD4+ or CD8+ T cells sorted from blood, taken in a trial of the OX40 agonist ivuxolimab. The gene calls are TRBV11-2 and TRBJ1-1, with unresolved D. The TCR originated in an adult with an advanced solid tumor such as melanoma, head and neck, liver or kidney cancer. CDR3 sequence (DNA): TGTGCCAGCAGCTATGGGCCAGGGAACACTGAAGCTTTCTTT. Protein product: CASSYGPGNTEAFF.